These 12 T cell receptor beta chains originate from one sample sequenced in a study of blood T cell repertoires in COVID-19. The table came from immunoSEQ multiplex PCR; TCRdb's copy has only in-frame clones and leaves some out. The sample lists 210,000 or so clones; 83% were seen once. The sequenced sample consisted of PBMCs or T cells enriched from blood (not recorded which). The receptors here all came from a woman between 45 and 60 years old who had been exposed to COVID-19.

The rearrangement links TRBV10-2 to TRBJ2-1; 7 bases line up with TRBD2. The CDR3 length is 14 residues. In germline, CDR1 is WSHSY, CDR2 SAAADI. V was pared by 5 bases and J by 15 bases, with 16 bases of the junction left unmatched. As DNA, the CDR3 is TGCGCCAGCAGTAGCGGTCTAGCGGCCCTCTATGGGTTCTTC. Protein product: CASSSGLAALYGFF.

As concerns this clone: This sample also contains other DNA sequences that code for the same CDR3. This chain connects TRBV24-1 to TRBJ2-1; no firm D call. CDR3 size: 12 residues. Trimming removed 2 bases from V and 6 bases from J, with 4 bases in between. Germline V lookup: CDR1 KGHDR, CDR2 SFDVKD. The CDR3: CATSDSGNEQFF. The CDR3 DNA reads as TGTGCCACCAGTGATTCGGGCAATGAGCAGTTCTTC.

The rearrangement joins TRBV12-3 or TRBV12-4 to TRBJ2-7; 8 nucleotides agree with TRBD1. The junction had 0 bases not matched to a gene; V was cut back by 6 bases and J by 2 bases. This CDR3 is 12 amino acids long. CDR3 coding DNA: TGTGCCAGCAGGACAGGGGCCTACGAGCAGTACTTC. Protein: CASRTGAYEQYF.

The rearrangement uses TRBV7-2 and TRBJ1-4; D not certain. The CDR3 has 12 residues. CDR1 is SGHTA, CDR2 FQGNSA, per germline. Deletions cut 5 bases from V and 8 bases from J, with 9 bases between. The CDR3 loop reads CASSQTREKLFF. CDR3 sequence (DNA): TGTGCCAGCAGCCAAACCAGGGAAAAACTGTTTTTT.

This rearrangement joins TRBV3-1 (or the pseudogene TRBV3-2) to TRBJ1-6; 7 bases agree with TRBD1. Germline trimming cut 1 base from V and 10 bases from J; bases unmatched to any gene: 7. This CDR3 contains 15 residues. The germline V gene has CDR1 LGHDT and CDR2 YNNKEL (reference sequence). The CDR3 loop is CASSQVGGPQSPLHF. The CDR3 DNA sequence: TGTGCCAGCAGCCAAGTAGGGGGCCCCCAGTCACCCCTCCACTTT.

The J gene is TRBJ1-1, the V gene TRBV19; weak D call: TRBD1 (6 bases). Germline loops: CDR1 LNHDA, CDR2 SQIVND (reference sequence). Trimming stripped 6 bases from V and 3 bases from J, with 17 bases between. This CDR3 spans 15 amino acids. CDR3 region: CASSKQGRVDTEAFF. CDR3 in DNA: TGTGCCAGTAGCAAACAGGGTAGGGTGGACACTGAAGCTTTCTTT.

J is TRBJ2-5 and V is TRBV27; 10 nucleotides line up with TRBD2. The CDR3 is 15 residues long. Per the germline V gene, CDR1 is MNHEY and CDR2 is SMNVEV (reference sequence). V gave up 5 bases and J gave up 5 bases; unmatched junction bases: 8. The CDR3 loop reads CASSPAAGGSETQYF. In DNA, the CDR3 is TGTGCCAGCAGTCCTGCAGCGGGGGGGTCTGAGACCCAGTACTTC.

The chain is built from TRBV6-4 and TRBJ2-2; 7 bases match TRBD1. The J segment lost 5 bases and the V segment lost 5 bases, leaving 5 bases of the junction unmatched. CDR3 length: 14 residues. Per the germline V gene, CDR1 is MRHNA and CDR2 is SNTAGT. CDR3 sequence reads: CASSLTRGTGELFF. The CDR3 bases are TGTGCCAGCAGTCTAACCAGGGGGACCGGGGAGCTGTTTTTT.

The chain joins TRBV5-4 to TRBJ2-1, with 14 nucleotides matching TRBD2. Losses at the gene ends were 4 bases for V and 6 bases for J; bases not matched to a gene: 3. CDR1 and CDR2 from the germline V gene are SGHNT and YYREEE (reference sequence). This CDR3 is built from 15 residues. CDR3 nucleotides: TGTGCCAGCAGCGGACTAGCGGGGGGTCCCAATGAGCAGTTCTTC. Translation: CASSGLAGGPNEQFF.

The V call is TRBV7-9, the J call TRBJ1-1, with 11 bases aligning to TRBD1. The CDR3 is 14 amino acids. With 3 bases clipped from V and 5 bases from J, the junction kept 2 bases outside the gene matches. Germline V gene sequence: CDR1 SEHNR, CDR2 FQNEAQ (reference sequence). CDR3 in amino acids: CASSFGTGGTEAFF. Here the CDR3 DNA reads TGTGCCAGCAGCTTCGGGACAGGGGGAACTGAAGCTTTCTTT.

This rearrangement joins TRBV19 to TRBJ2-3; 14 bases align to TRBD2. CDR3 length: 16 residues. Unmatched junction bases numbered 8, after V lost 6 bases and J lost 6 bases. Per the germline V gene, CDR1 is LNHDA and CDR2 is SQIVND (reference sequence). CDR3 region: CASSMTSGGATDTQYF. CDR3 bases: TGTGCCAGTAGCATGACTAGCGGGGGGGCTACCGATACGCAGTATTTT.

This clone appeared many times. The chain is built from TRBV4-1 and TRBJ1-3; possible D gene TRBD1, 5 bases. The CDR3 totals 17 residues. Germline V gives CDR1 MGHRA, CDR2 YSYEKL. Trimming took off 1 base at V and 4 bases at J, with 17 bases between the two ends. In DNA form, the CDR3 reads TGCGCCAGCAGCCAAGTGGACATGGGGCTCACCGGAAACACCATATATTTT. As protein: CASSQVDMGLTGNTIYF.